This is a list of T cell receptor beta chains from one sample in a study of blood T cells in healthy people across ages. A single record per CDR3 protein comes from TCRdb applying MiXCR to the 5' RACE reads. The data show 800,000 to 950,000 distinct CDR3 sequences, about 48% seen once. Sequences were obtained from blood. The receptors were gathered from a man aged 25-45 years in good health. The CDR3 runs from the conserved cysteine through the conserved F or W. The D gene is left open where the match is weak. Expanded clones get a size class; other rows say once, few or many, or leave the size out.

d_gene | j_gene | v_gene | abundance | len | CDR3aa
TRBD1 | TRBJ2-7 | TRBV20-1 | few | 13 | CSAPSDRSYEQYF
. | TRBJ2-1 | TRBV5-1 | few | 12 | CASRRSYNEQFF
TRBD1 | TRBJ1-2 | TRBV29-1 | . | 11 | CSGGTGQGYTF
. | TRBJ1-5 | TRBV4-1 | few | 14 | CASSPGTEDQPQHF
TRBD1 | TRBJ1-4 | TRBV7-6 | . | 15 | CASSQFTGGNEKLFF
TRBD1 | TRBJ2-1 | TRBV29-1 | many | 12 | CSVGQGYNEQFF
TRBD2 | TRBJ2-3 | TRBV20-1 | . | 15 | CSIQAGGFDTDTQYF
TRBD1 | TRBJ2-5 | TRBV5-1 | few | 15 | CASSLQGRIQETQYF
. | TRBJ2-7 | TRBV14 | . | 14 | CASGVQGIAYEQYF
. | TRBJ1-1 | TRBV7-2 | . | 14 | CAGRPNQRDTEAFF
TRBD2 | TRBJ2-1 | TRBV6-2/TRBV6-3 | few | 16 | CASTLLAVSSYNEQFF
. | TRBJ2-7 | TRBV7-9 | few | 13 | CASSPSQPYEQYF
TRBD1 | TRBJ1-5 | TRBV7-9 | . | 13 | CASTDRDNQPQHF
. | . | TRBV5-8 | . | 15 | CAGSLVDRSYNEQYF
. | TRBJ1-6 | TRBV20-1 | . | 14 | CSASRRNNNSPLHF
. | TRBJ2-1 | TRBV14 | . | 20 | CASSQDAEPWSGAGYNEQFF
. | TRBJ1-2 | TRBV29-1 | . | 12 | CSGAEGQAGYTF
TRBD2 | TRBJ2-2 | TRBV12-3/TRBV12-4 | . | 15 | CASSAGTSGSGELFF
. | TRBJ2-1 | TRBV5-1 | few | 12 | CASSLDHNEQFF
. | TRBJ2-3 | TRBV6-5 | few | 18 | CASSYLSSLSVGTDTQYF
TRBD2 | . | TRBV24-1 | . | 15 | CATSKAGLGQETQYF
TRBD1 | TRBJ2-7 | TRBV6-1 | . | 16 | CASRSRYQGQTDEQYF
TRBD1 | TRBJ2-7 | TRBV20-1 | . | 14 | CSALPGTGSYEQYF
. | TRBJ2-1 | TRBV6-5 | . | 13 | CATASSSYNEQFF
. | TRBJ2-1 | TRBV29-1 | . | 14 | CSVARISSYNEQFF
. | TRBJ2-3 | TRBV7-9 | . | 15 | CASSLGQAFTDTQYF
TRBD2 | TRBJ2-7 | TRBV4-1 | few | 16 | CASSPPAAGGPSEQYF
. | TRBJ2-3 | TRBV10-3 | many | 13 | CAVGSSSTDTQYF
. | TRBJ1-1 | TRBV20-1 | few | 8 | CSARRAFF
TRBD2 | TRBJ2-3 | TRBV5-6 | . | 15 | CASSRLADTTDTQYF
. | . | TRBV3-1 | . | 14 | CASSRELNQETQYF
. | TRBJ2-6 | TRBV25-1 | few | 15 | CASSEWRSGANVLTF
. | TRBJ1-5 | TRBV27 | few | 15 | CASSLTRYSNQPQHF
TRBD1 | TRBJ1-5 | TRBV2 | . | 14 | CASRATDRGQPQHF
TRBD2 | TRBJ2-1 | TRBV12-3/TRBV12-4 | . | 17 | CASSLRVGGIRYNEQFF
. | . | TRBV7-2 | . | 11 | CASSLPSEQYF
. | TRBJ2-5 | TRBV5-1 | . | 14 | CASSLVSGKETQYF
. | TRBJ2-7 | TRBV28 | few | 14 | CASSLRGGDDEQYF
. | TRBJ2-7 | TRBV11-1 | few | 15 | CASSELVGRAYEQYF
. | TRBJ1-1 | TRBV5-1 | few | 14 | CASSLNGMNTEAFF
TRBD1 | TRBJ2-3 | TRBV13 | . | 14 | CASSSGTGPDTQYF
TRBD1 | TRBJ1-1 | TRBV11-1 | . | 15 | CASQLGQGANTEAFF
. | TRBJ2-3 | TRBV7-2 | . | 17 | CASSQDPRGRYTDTQYF
. | TRBJ2-3 | TRBV29-1 | few | 12 | CSVFLGTDTQYF
TRBD1 | TRBJ2-6 | TRBV29-1 | . | 18 | CSVDGPGTGRSGANVLTF